The clone carrying this TCR beta chain was seen only a few times. The data stem from a study of blood T cells in healthy people across ages. V was trimmed by 1 base and J by 5 bases, leaving 24 bases between them. Per the germline V gene, CDR1 is MDHEN and CDR2 is SYDVKM. This CDR3 contains 18 residues. The second PCR ran roughly 6 to 12 cycles with a sample-barcoded 5' primer and J-beta primers. Per sample, CDR3-containing paired-end reads numbered at least 2.5 million. MiXCR, applied by TCRdb to the 5' RACE reads, yields one record per CDR3 protein. The data hold more than 900,000 distinct CDR3 sequences, with about 25% observed a single time. The sample was also linked to a second study, of T cells of mothers and their children. Turning to that study: It was found that thymic selection shapes TCR recombination output similarly in related and unrelated pairs.

The chain couples TRBV28 to TRBJ2-7; D is possibly TRBD1 (6 bases). The sample was blood. The receptor's source is a girl aged 2 to 9 in good health. CDR3 sequence (DNA): TGTGCCAGCAGTTTATTTAGTGGATACAACAGGGCCCACGACGAGCAGTACTTC. It codes for CASSLFSGYNRAHDEQYF.